This T cell receptor beta chain stems from a study of cytomegalovirus exposure and HLA in healthy donors. Study-level background: Out of about 190 million T cells, an earlier analysis found around 120 million unique TCR beta sequences in total.

The V gene end was trimmed by 4 bases and the J gene end by 2 bases; junction bases not matched to a gene: 4. CDR3 size: 14 residues. Study-level points and caveats: Investigators reported 150 to 200 TCR beta chains as tied to cytomegalovirus.

The study ran its PCR with 60 Vbeta and 13 Jbeta primers. Method: immunoSEQ multiplex PCR; TCRdb's copy keeps in-frame clones and lacks some. The sample includes 95,000 to 100,000 clones, about 70% of them seen just once. As to this clone: The antigen remains undetermined.

The sequencing sample was made of PBMCs. This TCR was sampled from a woman between 35 and 50 years old in good health and CMV-seronegative. The chain joins TRBV23-1 to TRBJ2-7; 8 bases match TRBD1. TRBV23-1 is filed as an ORF, its function uncertain. CDR3 residues: CASSLDRATYEQYF. Written as DNA, the CDR3 is TGCGCCAGCAGTCTGGACAGGGCGACCTACGAGCAGTACTTC.